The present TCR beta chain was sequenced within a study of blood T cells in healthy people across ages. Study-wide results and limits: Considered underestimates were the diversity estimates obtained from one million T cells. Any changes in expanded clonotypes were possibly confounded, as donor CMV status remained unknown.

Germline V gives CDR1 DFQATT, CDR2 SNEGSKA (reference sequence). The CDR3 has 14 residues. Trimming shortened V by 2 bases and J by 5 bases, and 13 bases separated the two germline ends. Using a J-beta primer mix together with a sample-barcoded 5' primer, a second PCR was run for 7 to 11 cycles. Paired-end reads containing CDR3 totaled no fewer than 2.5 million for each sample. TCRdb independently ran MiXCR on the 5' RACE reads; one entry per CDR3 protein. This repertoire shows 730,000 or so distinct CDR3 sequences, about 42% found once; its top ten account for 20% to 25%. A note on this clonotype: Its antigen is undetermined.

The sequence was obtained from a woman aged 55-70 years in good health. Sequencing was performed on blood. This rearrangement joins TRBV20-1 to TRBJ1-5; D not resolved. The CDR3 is CSARSYFGDQPQHF. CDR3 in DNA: TGCAGTGCTAGATCGTACTTCGGGGATCAGCCCCAGCATTTT.